This TCR beta chain emerged from a study of blood T cell repertoires in COVID-19. The overall study: Material from acute and convalescent COVID-19 was sourced from the United States, Italy and Spain.

Trimming removed 4 bases at V and 1 base at J, with 11 bases between. The germline V gene has CDR1 SGHKS and CDR2 YYEKEE (reference sequence). CDR3 length: 14 amino acids. Repertoires were generated with immunoSEQ multiplex PCR, while TCRdb's copy carries only in-frame clones and drops some. The sample lists under 200,000 clones; 65% to 90% were seen once. Sequences were obtained from peripheral blood. The chain joins TRBV5-5 to TRBJ1-1; a weak D match, TRBD1 (6 bases). The sequence derives from a human donor in a cohort sampled during active COVID-19. The CDR3 DNA follows: TGTGCCAGCAGCCCGGGACACCGGAACACTGAAGCTTTCTTT. The encoded protein is CASSPGHRNTEAFF.